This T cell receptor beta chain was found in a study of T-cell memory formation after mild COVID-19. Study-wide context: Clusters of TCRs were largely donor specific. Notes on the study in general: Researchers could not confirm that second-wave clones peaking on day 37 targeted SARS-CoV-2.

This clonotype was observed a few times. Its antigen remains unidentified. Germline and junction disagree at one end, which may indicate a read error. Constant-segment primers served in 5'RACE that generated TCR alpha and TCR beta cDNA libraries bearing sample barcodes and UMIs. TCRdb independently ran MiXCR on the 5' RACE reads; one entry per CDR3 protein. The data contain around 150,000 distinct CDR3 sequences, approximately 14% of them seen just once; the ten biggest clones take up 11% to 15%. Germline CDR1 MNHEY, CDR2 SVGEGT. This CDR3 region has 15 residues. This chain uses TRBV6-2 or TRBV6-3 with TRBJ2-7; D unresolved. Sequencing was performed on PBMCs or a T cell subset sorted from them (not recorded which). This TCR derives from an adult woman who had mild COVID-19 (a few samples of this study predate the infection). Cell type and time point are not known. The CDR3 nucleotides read TGTGCCAGCAGTTACTTAGAGATTCCCCCAACGGAGAAGCACTTC. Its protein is CASSYLEIPPTEKHF.